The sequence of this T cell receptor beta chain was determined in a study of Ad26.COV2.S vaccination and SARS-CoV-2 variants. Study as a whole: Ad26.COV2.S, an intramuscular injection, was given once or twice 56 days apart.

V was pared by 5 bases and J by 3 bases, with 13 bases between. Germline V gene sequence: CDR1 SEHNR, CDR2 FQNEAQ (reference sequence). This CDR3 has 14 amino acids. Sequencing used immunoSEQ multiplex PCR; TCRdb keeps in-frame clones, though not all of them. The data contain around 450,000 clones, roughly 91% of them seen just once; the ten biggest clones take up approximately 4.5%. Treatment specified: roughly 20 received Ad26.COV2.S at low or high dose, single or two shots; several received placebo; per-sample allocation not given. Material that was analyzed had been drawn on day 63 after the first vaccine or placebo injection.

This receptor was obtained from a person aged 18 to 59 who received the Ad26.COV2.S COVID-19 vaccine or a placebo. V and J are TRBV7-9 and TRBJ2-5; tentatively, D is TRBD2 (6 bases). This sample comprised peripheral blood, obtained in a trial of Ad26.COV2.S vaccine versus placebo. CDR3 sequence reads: CASSAGPGEETQYF. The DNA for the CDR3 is TGTGCCAGCAGCGCGGGACCTGGGGAAGAGACCCAGTACTTC.